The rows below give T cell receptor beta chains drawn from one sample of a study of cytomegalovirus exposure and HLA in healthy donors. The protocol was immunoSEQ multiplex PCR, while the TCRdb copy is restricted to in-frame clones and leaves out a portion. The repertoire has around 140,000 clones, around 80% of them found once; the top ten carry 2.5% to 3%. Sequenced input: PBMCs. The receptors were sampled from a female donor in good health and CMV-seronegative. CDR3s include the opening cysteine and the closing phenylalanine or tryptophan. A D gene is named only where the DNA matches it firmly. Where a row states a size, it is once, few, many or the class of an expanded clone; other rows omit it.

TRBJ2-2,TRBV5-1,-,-,TGCGCCAGCAGCTTCAGGGGCAGCGACACCGGGGAGCTGTTTTTT,CASSFRGSDTGELFF
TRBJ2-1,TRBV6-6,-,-,TGTGCCAGCAGTTACTCGGCAGGAAACTACAATGAGCAGTTCTTC,CASSYSAGNYNEQFF
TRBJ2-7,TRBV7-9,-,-,TGTGCCAGCAGCTTAACCCGGAGCTCCTACGAGCAGTACTTC,CASSLTRSSYEQYF
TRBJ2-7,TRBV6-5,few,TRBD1,TGTGCCAGCACCCAGGGGGACCGTATGTACTTC,CASTQGDRMYF
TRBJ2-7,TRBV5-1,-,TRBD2,TGCGCCAGCAGCTTGGACGGGGGAGGGACCGAGCAGTACTTC,CASSLDGGGTEQYF
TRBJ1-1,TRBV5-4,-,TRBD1,TGTGCCAGCAGCCGACCCGAGACAGGGGGCTTGAACACTGAAGCTTTCTTT,CASSRPETGGLNTEAFF
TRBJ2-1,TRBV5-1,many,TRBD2,TGCGCCAGCAGCCCCAGCGGGAGGACCGCGGAAGAGCAGTTCTTC,CASSPSGRTAEEQFF
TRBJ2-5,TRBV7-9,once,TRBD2,TGTGCCAGCAGCTCGACTAGCGGGGGGACCCGAGAGACCCAGTACTTC,CASSSTSGGTRETQYF
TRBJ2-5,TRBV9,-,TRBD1,TGTGCCAGCAGCGTAGAGGACAGGGGAACGGGAGAGACCCAGTACTTC,CASSVEDRGTGETQYF
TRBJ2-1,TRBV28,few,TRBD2,TGTGCCAGCAGTTCATGGACTAGCGGGAGCTCCTACAATGAGCAGTTCTTC,CASSSWTSGSSYNEQFF
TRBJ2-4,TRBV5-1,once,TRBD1,TGCGCCAGCAGCTTGGATACAGGGGGCGCGAACATTCAGTACTTC,CASSLDTGGANIQYF